This TCR beta chain came from a study of blood T cell repertoires in COVID-19. Study-level information: Collection of acute and convalescent COVID-19 samples took place in the United States, Italy and Spain. Nucleic acid was either cDNA or gDNA, and it came from T cells, B-cell-depleted T cells, or PBMCs.

The sample holds a few counts of this clone. Authors' data handling: Amplification of reference gene primers was used by the study to estimate nucleated cell counts. Generated by immunoSEQ multiplex PCR, the TCRdb table keeps only in-frame clones and is missing some. Clone size and the V and J calls come from that table; the DNA yielded D and trimming. The sample holds some 38,000 clones, around four fifths seen once. Sequences were obtained from peripheral blood. The TCR was taken from a man in his 70s with acute or convalescent COVID-19.

DNA of the CDR3: TGCAGCATGGAACAGGTCAACACCATATATTTT. Protein product: CSMEQVNTIYF. This rearrangement joins TRBV20-1 to TRBJ1-3, with D perhaps matching TRBD1 (5 bases). This CDR3 contains 11 residues. Germline CDR1 DFQATT, CDR2 SNEGSKA (reference sequence).